This T cell receptor (beta chain) comes out of a study of T-cell memory formation after mild COVID-19. The CDR3 loop spans 16 amino acids. With 3 bases clipped from V and 4 bases from J, the junction kept 10 bases outside the gene matches. The germline CDR1 and CDR2 sequences are SGDLS and YYNGEE. Amplification by 5'RACE using constant-segment primers produced TCR alpha and TCR beta cDNA libraries that carried sample barcodes and UMIs. TCRdb independently ran MiXCR on the 5' RACE reads; one entry per CDR3 protein. The sample records more than 120,000 distinct CDR3 sequences, 6% to 6.5% being singletons. This clonotype was recorded many times. The antigen remains undetermined. Study-level findings and limits: Memory from before infection featured some responding clones, which suggests cross-reactive memory joined. CD4+ bias marked clones expanding day 15 to 37, unlike balanced contracting clones.

V and J are TRBV9 and TRBJ2-1; 7 positions agree with TRBD2. Sequencing was performed on PBMCs or a T cell subset sorted from them (not recorded which). The TCR sequence derives from an adult woman who had mild COVID-19 (a few samples of this study predate the infection). Cell type and time point are not known. The CDR3 DNA reads TGTGCCAGCAGCGCGGGGGACTACCTCGATTACAATGAGCAGTTCTTC. It specifies CASSAGDYLDYNEQFF.